The entry below gives a single T cell receptor beta chain sequence along with its context. Its antigen is not known. The repertoire was sequenced with immunoSEQ multiplex PCR; TCRdb's copy has only in-frame clones and lacks some. The profile shows some 110,000 clones, 93% of them singletons. This entry comes from a study of graft-versus-host responses after intestinal transplantation. Study-wide background: Isolated intestinal, liver-intestinal, or multivisceral transplants had been given to the recipients.

V lost 6 bases to trimming and J lost 6 bases; unmatched junction nucleotides: 1. The CDR3 spans 12 residues. CDR1 is SQVTM and CDR2 is ANQGSEA in the germline V gene. Study-level results: GvH clones surfaced in recipient marrow, some emerging earlier in ileum or blood.

This chain links TRBV29-1 with TRBJ2-1; 11 bases line up with TRBD2. The sequence was collected from a human donor who was the organ donor for an intestinal transplant. The sample here was unstimulated CD8+ T cells sorted from spleen or lymph node cells, taken before transplant. CDR3 in DNA: TGCAGCGTCGGACTAGCGGGCAATGAGCAGTTCTTC. This gives the protein CSVGLAGNEQFF.